Described below is a single T cell receptor beta chain sequence and its context. This specimen belongs to a study of blood T cell repertoires in COVID-19. Study background: The United States, Italy and Spain supplied acute and convalescent COVID-19 samples. The cDNA or gDNA used as material had been derived from T cells, B-cell-depleted T cells, or PBMCs.

CDR1 is SGHAT, CDR2 FQNNGV, per germline. CDR3 length: 13 residues. Trimming shortened V by 5 bases and J by 6 bases, and 13 bases separated the two germline ends. Sequenced by immunoSEQ multiplex PCR; TCRdb stores in-frame clones only, minus some. The sample has about 210,000 clones; just over 85% are singletons. Sequencing was carried out using peripheral blood. The clonotype was recovered from a man in his late teens or twenties with active or convalescent COVID-19. The chain carries TRBV11-2 and TRBJ1-2; D gene ambiguous. Written as DNA, the CDR3 is TGTGCCAGCAGCCCCCGCCGGGAGGATGGCTACACCTTC. Its translation is CASSPRREDGYTF.